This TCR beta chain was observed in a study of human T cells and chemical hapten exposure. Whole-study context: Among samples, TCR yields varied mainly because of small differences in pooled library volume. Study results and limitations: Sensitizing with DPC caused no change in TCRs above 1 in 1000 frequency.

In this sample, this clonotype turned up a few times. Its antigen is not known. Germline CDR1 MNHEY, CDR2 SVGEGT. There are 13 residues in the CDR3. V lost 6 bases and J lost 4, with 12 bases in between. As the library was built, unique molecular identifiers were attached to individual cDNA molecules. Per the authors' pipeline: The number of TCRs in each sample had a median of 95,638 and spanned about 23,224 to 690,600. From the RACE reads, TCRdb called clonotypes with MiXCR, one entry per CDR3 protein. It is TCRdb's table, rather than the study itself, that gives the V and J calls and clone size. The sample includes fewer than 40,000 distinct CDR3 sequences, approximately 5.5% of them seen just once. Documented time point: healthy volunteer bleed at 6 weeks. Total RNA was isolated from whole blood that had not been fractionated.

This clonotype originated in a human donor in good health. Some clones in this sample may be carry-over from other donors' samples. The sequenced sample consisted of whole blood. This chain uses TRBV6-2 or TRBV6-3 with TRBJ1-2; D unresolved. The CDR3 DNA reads TGTGCCAGCAGCCCCCAAGGGTCCTATGGCTACACCTTC. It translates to CASSPQGSYGYTF.